The clone carrying this TCR beta chain occurred once. The antigen is not known. The entry originates in a study of identical twins. Study-wide results and limits: Abundant beta clonotypes from cord blood bore fewer insertions; memory repertoires lacked this pattern.

Germline CDR1 and CDR2: LGHDT and YNNKEL (reference sequence). The J segment lost 7 bases and the V segment lost 11 bases, leaving 17 bases of the junction unmatched. There are 15 residues in the CDR3. A universal primer binding site was introduced by template switching. The final cDNA contained unique molecular identifiers. One entry per CDR3 protein results from TCRdb running MiXCR on the 5' RACE reads. The sample consists of 240,000 or so distinct CDR3 sequences, around 7% of them appearing once. This sample also appeared in a second study, on yellow fever vaccine responses in identical twins.

The V and J genes are TRBV3-1 and TRBJ2-3; 8 positions match TRBD2. The sequence came from a woman between 18 and 30 years old in good health. Sequenced input: memory (CD45RO+) T cells sorted from blood. The CDR3 coding sequence is TGTGCCTCCAGCCGCTGGGCGGGGGGCCTAAATACGCAGTATTTT. The encoded protein is CASSRWAGGLNTQYF.